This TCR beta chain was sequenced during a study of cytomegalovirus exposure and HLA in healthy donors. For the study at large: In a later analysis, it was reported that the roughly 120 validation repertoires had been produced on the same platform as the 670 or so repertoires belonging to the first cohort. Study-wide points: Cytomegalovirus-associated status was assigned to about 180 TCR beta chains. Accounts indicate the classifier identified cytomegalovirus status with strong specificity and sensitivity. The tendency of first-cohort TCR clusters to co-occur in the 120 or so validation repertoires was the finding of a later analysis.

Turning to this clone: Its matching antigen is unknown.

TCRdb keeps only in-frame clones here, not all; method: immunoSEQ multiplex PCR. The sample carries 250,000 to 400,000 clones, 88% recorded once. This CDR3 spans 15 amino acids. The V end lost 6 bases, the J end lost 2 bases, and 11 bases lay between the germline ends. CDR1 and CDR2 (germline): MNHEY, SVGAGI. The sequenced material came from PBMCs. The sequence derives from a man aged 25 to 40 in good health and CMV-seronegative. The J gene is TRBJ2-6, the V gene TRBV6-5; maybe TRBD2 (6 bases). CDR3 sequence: CASSPRGTGANVLTF. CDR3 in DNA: TGTGCCAGCAGCCCCCGGGGGACTGGGGCCAACGTCCTGACTTTC.